The T cell receptor beta chain described here comes from a study of somatic mutations in cytotoxic T cells in rheumatoid arthritis (TCRdb year 2017). With regard to the full study: Some T-cell populations stained with V beta antibodies were sorted by flow on a FACSAria II or Sony SH800 to nearly 100% purity, with sorted V beta1+ cells additionally subjected to TCRB sequencing. To characterize clonality, the study used TCRB deep sequencing while asking whether somatic mutations are carried by expanded CD8+ T-cell clones in newly diagnosed, untreated rheumatoid arthritis. TCRB deep sequencing was performed for more than 50 rheumatoid arthritis patients and some 19 healthy controls. Patient and control groups had essentially identical median ages. Overall results and qualifications from the work: There was no significant difference in CD8+ T-cell clonality between rheumatoid arthritis patients and age-matched healthy controls. The largest CD8+ clone made up more than 20% of CD8+ cells in about an eighth of the 65 patients, and blood and synovial fluid shared several identical CD8+ TCRB sequences. The expanded CD8+ clones had unknown antigen targets, and not appearing in virus-specific databases did not rule out that they were virus-specific. No adjustment for multiple comparisons was made for the slight TRBV07 underrepresentation in patients. An increase of CD8+ clonality with age was seen in patients (Spearman r=0.49) but not in healthy controls.

Buffy coats from 20 to 25 blood donors served as healthy controls, a group that was 55% female with a median age of about 60 years (range roughly 21-75). Flow cytometry confirmed the purity of CD4+ and CD8+ cells that had been isolated by positive magnetic bead selection on an AutoMACS. Ficoll-Paque PLUS density gradient separation was used to isolate peripheral blood mononuclear cells. DNA was extracted from CD4-enriched, CD8-enriched or PBMC samples with Nucleospin Tissue or Tissue XS kits and quantified with a Qubit 2.0 fluorometer. TCRB CDR3 sequencing used the immunoSEQ assay on genomic DNA. Under the source paper's analysis protocol: Nothing other than productive TCRB rearrangements was included in the analyses. Defining a clone by its unique TCRB CDR3 sequence, the study calculated clonality as a productive clonality index derived from Shannon entropy. To calculate repertoire overlap between two samples, the template counts of each clone were considered relative to each sample's total templates. V-gene usage from TCRB sequencing and V-gene usage measured by flow cytometry were correlated (Spearman r of around 0.6). TCRdb mirrors the immuneACCESS table, restricted to in-frame sequences. Some clones are absent from its copies; in checked studies, under half trace to an unresolved V gene, and the reason for the others is unknown. V and J calls and clone size are given by that table; D and trimming were obtained from the DNA. The sample table records over 8,500 clones; roughly 74% of these occur just once. Of the sample, roughly 40% is held by the ten largest clones.

On this clone itself: Which antigen it targets is not known. No clone much larger than this one lies a single base away; base qualities are absent.

Trimming takes 1 base off V and 6 bases off J; junction bases not matched to a gene: 4. In the germline V gene (reference sequence), CDR1 corresponds to SEHNR and CDR2 to FQNEAQ. The CDR3 spans 16 residues, from the cysteine through the phenylalanine. Only the CDR3 DNA stays, 48 bases, in frame from base 1. The source is a man between 60 and 75 years old in good health. Sequences were obtained from CD8+ T cells sorted from blood. Recombination linked TRBV7-9 to TRBJ2-1, with 12 bases aligning to TRBD2. The CDR3 region: CASSLDPSGGGNEQFF. At the DNA level, the sequence is TGTGCCAGCAGCTTAGATCCTAGCGGGGGGGGCAATGAGCAGTTCTTC.